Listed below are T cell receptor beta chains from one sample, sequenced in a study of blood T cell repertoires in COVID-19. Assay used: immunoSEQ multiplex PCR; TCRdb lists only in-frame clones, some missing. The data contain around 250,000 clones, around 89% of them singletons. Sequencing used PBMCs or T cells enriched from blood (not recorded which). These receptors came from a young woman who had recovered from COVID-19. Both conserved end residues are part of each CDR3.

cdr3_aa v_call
CAWSAPPGYGYTF TRBV30
CAWNPGTAVQEQFF TRBV30
CASSLTRDTNSPLHF TRBV7-2
CASSQVLGEDTQYF TRBV4-3
CASSAVRGISYNEQFF TRBV11-2
CASSSGLGGNTGELFF TRBV5-4
CSVEVEDRASGANVLTF TRBV29-1
CASSEAAGARFPQHF TRBV2
CAWKWGTFSYEQYF TRBV30
CASSLPSGSSVDTQYF TRBV7-9
CASTSGGVTGELFF TRBV7-2
CATDPPGTGINQPQHF TRBV6-4
CASSPYSYGYTF TRBV12-3/TRBV12-4
CASSTSTGGAGSNQPQHF TRBV5-6
CASSIFAGSNEKLFF TRBV19
CASSNPERSTEAFF TRBV7-9
CSGRTGGNTEAFF TRBV29-1
CASSFRTGRVGDDNEQFF TRBV7-9
CASSVSGTQNQPQHF TRBV9
CASSQGGGVWVNTIYF TRBV3-1/TRBV3-2
CASSQEGGVPRYTF TRBV4-3
CASSYSDSQETQYF TRBV6-5
CASTRQGVGNQPQHF TRBV19
CSAGVAQYF TRBV20-1
CASSINRGRSGNTIYF TRBV9
CSVAGYSNQPQHF TRBV29-1
CASSPQGSEAFF TRBV7-2
CASSLSHEKLFF TRBV28
CASQGVGRGRNIQYF TRBV11-2
CASRPTGAPEAFF TRBV5-5
CASSQEGSSNEQFF TRBV3-1/TRBV3-2
CASSPAVRELTDTQYF TRBV27
CASSLEPARSYEQYF TRBV7-8
CATQAGSENTEAFF TRBV11-2
CASSLTGVDVYNEQFF TRBV7-3